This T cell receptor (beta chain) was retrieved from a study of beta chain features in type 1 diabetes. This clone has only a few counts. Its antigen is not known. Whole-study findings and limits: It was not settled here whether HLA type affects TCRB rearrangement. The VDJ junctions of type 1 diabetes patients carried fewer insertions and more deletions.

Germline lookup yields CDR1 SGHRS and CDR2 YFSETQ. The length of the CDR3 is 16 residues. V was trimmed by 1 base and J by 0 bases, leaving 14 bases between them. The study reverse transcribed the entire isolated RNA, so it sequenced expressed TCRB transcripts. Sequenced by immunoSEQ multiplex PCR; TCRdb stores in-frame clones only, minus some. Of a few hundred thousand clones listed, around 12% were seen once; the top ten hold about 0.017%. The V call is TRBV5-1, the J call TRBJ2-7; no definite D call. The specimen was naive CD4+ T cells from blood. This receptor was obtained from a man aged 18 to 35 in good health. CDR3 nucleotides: TGCGCCAGCAGCTTGAATGCGGCAGCCAGCTCCTACGAGCAGTACTTC. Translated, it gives CASSLNAAASSYEQYF.